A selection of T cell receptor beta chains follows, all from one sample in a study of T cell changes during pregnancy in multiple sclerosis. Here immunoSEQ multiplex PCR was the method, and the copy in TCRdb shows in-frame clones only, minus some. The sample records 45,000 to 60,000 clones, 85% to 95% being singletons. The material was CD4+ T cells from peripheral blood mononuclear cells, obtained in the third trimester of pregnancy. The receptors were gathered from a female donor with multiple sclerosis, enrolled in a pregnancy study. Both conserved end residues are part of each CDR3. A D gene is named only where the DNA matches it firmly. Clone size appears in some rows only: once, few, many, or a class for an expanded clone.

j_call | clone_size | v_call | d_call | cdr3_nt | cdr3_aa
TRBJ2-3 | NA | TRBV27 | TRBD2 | TGTGCCAGCAGGCTCCTAAGCGGGGGCTACACAGATACGCAGTATTTT | CASRLLSGGYTDTQYF
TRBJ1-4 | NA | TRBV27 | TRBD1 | TGTGCCACCCGACAGGGGGCGGGTGAAAAACTGTTTTTT | CATRQGAGEKLFF
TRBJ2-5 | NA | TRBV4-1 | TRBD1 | TGCGCCAGCAGCCACGCGACAGGGATAGAGACCCAGTACTTC | CASSHATGIETQYF
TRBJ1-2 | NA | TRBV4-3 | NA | TGCGCCAGCAGCCAAGATGGAGGGGAGGCCTATGGCTACACCTTC | CASSQDGGEAYGYTF
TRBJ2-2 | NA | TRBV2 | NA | TGTGCCAGCAGTCGACAGCTGGGGACCGGGGAGCTGTTTTTT | CASSRQLGTGELFF
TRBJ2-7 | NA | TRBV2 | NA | TGTGCCAGCAGTGAAGGAGGGCCTAGTTGGGATGACGAGCAGTACTTC | CASSEGGPSWDDEQYF
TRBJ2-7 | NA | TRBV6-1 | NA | TGTGCCAGCAGTGAAACGGGGGGCCTCTACGAGCAGTACTTC | CASSETGGLYEQYF
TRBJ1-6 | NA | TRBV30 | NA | TGTGCCTGGAGGGCCAGCGGTTCACCCCTCCACTTT | CAWRASGSPLHF
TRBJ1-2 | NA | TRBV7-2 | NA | TGTGCCAGCAGCGGGTCCTCGCGGGTCTACACCTTC | CASSGSSRVYTF
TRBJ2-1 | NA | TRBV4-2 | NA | TGTGCCAGCAGCCAAGAATCACAGGGATACAATGAGCAGTTCTTC | CASSQESQGYNEQFF
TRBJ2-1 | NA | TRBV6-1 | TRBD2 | TGTGCCAGCAGAGGGGACAGCGGGGGGGCCAATGAGCAGTTCTTC | CASRGDSGGANEQFF
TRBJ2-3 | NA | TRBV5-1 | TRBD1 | TGCGCCAGCTCAGGCCCGACAGGGGGCTTAGATACGCAGTATTTT | CASSGPTGGLDTQYF
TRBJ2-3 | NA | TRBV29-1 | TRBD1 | TGCAGCGTACTGGACAGGGGGCTGTCAGATACGCAGTATTTT | CSVLDRGLSDTQYF
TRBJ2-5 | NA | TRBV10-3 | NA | TGTGCCATCAGTGAACGGGAGACCCAGTACTTC | CAISERETQYF
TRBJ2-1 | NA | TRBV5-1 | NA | TGCGCCAGCAGCTTGGCCGGACAGAGTGAGCAGTTCTTC | CASSLAGQSEQFF
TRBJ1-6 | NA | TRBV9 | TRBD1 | TGTGCCAGCAGCGTAGGGGACAGGGCGTTTAATTCACCCCTCCACTTT | CASSVGDRAFNSPLHF
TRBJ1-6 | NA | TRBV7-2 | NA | TGTGCCAGCAGCTCTCGGGGGGCTTGGAATTCACCCCTCCACTTT | CASSSRGAWNSPLHF
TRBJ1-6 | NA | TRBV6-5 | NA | TGTGCCAGCAGCCTTCCCGATTCACCCCTCCACTTT | CASSLPDSPLHF
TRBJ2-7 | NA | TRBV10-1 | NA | TGCGCCAGCAGTGAGCCGGGACACCGCTACGAGCAGTACTTC | CASSEPGHRYEQYF
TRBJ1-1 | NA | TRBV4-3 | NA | TGCGCCAGCAGCCAAGGGCGTGGGGGGGCCGCCACTGAAGCTTTCTTT | CASSQGRGGAATEAFF
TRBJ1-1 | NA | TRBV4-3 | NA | TGCGCCAGCAGCCAAGGTCGGGGTGGCACTGAAGCTTTCTTT | CASSQGRGGTEAFF
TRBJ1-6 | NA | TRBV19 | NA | TGTGCCAGTAGTATACGGGGGAATTCACCCCTCCACTTT | CASSIRGNSPLHF
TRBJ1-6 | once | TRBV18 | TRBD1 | TGTGCCAGCTCAAGTGACCGGGGACAGATTTCACCCCTCCACTTT | CASSSDRGQISPLHF
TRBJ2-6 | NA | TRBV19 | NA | TGTGCCAGTAGTACCTTGCAGGGGCGTGGGGCCAACGTCCTGACTTTC | CASSTLQGRGANVLTF
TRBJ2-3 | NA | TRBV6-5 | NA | TGTGCCAGCAGTTACGCGATTAGCACAGATACGCAGTATTTT | CASSYAISTDTQYF
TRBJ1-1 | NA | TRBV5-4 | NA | TGTGCCAGCAGCTCTACAGCGAACACTGAAGCTTTCTTT | CASSSTANTEAFF
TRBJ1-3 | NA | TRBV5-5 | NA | TGTGCCAGCAGAGGTCAGGGATCTGGAAACACCATATATTTT | CASRGQGSGNTIYF
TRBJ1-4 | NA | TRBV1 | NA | TGCTCACAACCTCTCTCCGGGACAGGAACTTCTATTAATGAAAAACTGTTTTTT | CSQPLSGTGTSINEKLFF
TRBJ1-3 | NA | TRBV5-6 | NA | TGTGCCAGCAGCCCCCGTTTGTCTTTGCGTGGTCCCGGAAACACCATATATTTT | CASSPRLSLRGPGNTIYF
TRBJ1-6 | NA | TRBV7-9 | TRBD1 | TGTGCCAGCGGACAGGGGGCTGTCCTCTATAATTCACCCCTCCACTTT | CASGQGAVLYNSPLHF
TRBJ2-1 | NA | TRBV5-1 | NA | TGCGCCAGCAGTAGCGGTTCCTACAATGAGCAGTTCTTC | CASSSGSYNEQFF
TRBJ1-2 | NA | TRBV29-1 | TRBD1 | TGCAGCGTTGACGGGAGGCCAGGGACAGGGGGTGGCTATGGCTACACCTTC | CSVDGRPGTGGGYGYTF
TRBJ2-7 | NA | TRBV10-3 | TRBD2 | TGTGCCATCAATGAAGGTGGGGCCGGGACTAGATACGAGCAGTACTTC | CAINEGGAGTRYEQYF
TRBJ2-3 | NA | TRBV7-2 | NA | TGTGCCAGCAGCTTCGACAGGTACACAGATACGCAGTATTTT | CASSFDRYTDTQYF
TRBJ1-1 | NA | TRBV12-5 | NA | TGTGCTAGTGGTTTGTCGCAGGGTCCCGCTGAAGCTTTCTTT | CASGLSQGPAEAFF
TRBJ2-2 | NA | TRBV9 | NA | TGTGCCAGCACCCGAGACCTAGCCGCCACCGGGGAGCTGTTTTTT | CASTRDLAATGELFF
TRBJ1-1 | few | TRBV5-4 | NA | TGTGCCAGCAGCTCCCGAAACTTACCGAACACTGAAGCTTTCTTT | CASSSRNLPNTEAFF
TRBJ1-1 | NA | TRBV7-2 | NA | TGTGCCAGCAGCTATCTTGCGGGGGTGAACACTGAAGCTTTCTTT | CASSYLAGVNTEAFF
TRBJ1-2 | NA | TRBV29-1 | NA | TGCAGCGTTGAAAGCGTCGCGAGCTACACCTTC | CSVESVASYTF
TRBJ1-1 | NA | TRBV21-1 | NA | TGTGCCACCCTATCTCTCCCGGGGACAGGGATGAACACTGAAGCTTTCTTT | CATLSLPGTGMNTEAFF
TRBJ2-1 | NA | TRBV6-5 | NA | TGTGCCAGCAGCCACCGCCGGTACAATGAGCAGTTCTTC | CASSHRRYNEQFF
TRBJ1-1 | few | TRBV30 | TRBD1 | TGTGCCTGGAGTGTCGGGACAGGGGAAGCTTTCTTT | CAWSVGTGEAFF
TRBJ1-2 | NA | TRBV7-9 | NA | TGTGCCAGCAGCTTATTTGGGAGGGCTAACTATGGCTACACCTTC | CASSLFGRANYGYTF
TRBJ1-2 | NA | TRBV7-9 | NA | TGTGCCAGCAGCTTAACCCTCGGGGGAGAAAACTATGGCTACACCTTC | CASSLTLGGENYGYTF
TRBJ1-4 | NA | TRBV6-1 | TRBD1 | TGTGCCAGCAGATTTTTTGGGACAGGGAACGAAAAACTGTTTTTT | CASRFFGTGNEKLFF
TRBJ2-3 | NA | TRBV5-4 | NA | TGTGCCAGCAGCTTTGGGGGGGGCTCCACAGATACGCAGTATTTT | CASSFGGGSTDTQYF
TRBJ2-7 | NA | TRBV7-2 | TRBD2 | TGTGCCAGCAGCAAGCGGACTAGCGGGGTCTCCTACGAGCAGTACTTC | CASSKRTSGVSYEQYF
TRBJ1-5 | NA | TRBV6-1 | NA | TGTGCCAGCAGTGAAGGGAGGGGAGGTCAGCCCCAGCATTTT | CASSEGRGGQPQHF
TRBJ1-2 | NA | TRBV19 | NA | TGTGCCAGTAGTCCGACGGGACAATACTCCGGCTACACCTTC | CASSPTGQYSGYTF
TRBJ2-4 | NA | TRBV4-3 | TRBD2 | TGCGCCAGCAGCCAAGCGGGGACTAGCGGAAGTCTAGCCAAAAACATTCAGTACTTC | CASSQAGTSGSLAKNIQYF
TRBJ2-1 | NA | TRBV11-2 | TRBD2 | TGTGCCAGCAGCCCGAACGGGGGGTTAGAGTTCTTC | CASSPNGGLEFF
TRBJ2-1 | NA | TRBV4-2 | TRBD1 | TGTGCCAGCAGCACGGGACAGGGGGGGATCAATGAGCAGTTCTTC | CASSTGQGGINEQFF
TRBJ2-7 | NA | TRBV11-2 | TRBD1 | TGTGCCAGCAGCTTTCCCGGGACAGGGCCATTCTACGAGCAGTACTTC | CASSFPGTGPFYEQYF
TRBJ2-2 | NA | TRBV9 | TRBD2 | TGTGCCAGCAGCGTAGTCGCGGGGGTCTCCACCGGGGAGCTGTTTTTT | CASSVVAGVSTGELFF